The clone carrying this T cell receptor (beta chain) appeared many times. MiXCR, applied by TCRdb to the 5' RACE reads, yields one record per CDR3 protein. The sample has 40,000 to 55,000 distinct CDR3 sequences; around 2.9% are singletons. This entry comes from a study of neurological immune-mediated disorders. V was shortened by 4 bases and J by 7 bases, with 11 bases between the two germline ends. This CDR3 has 13 residues. J is TRBJ1-3 and V is TRBV12-3 or TRBV12-4, with D tentatively TRBD1 (5 bases). Sample: PBMCs. The receptor was isolated from a woman aged 45-65 years with multiple sclerosis. In DNA, the CDR3 is TGTGCCAGCAGTTCGGGGGTCTGGAACACCATATATTTT. This translates into CASSSGVWNTIYF.